A single sample is the source of the 30 T cell receptor beta chains below, sequenced in a study of patients and donors after allogeneic stem cell transplantation. From the RT-PCR reads, TCRdb called clonotypes with MiXCR, one entry per CDR3 protein. The table shows 25,000 or so distinct CDR3 sequences, with 8% to 10% occurring only once. Source material: blood, either unsorted or a sorted T cell fraction (not recorded which). These receptors were collected from a human donor who was either an allogeneic HSCT recipient or a stem cell or donor lymphocyte infusion donor (not recorded which). It is not recorded whose cells these are; they may come from a transplant donor.

This clonotype has just a few counts. The junction and the germline gene differ at one end; a read error may be behind it. The J gene is TRBJ2-3, the V gene TRBV29-1; tentatively, D is TRBD2 (6 bases). This CDR3 is built from 13 residues. Germline V gene lookup returns CDR1 SQVTM and CDR2 ANQGSEA. CDR3 in DNA: TGCAGCGTTGGGGGACTCTTCACAAATACGCAGTATTTT. Protein: CSVGGLFTNTQYF.

This clonotype was recorded at least ten times. The J gene is TRBJ1-1, the V gene TRBV27, with no clear D. CDR1 and CDR2 from the germline V gene are MNHEY and SMNVEV (reference sequence). Trimming cost V 3 bases and J 1 base, with 9 bases left between them. The CDR3 is made up of 14 amino acids. CDR3: CASSFRTGNTEAFF. For the CDR3, the DNA is TGTGCCAGCAGTTTCCGGACGGGGAACACTGAAGCTTTCTTT.

The rearrangement joins TRBV28 to TRBJ1-5; TRBD1 is a possible D gene (5 bases). V was clipped by 4 bases and J by 4 bases, with 20 bases between them. Germline CDR1 is MDHEN and CDR2 is SYDVKM. The CDR3 is made up of 17 amino acids. The CDR3 sequence is CASSSWGTGGKNQPQHF. The CDR3 bases are TGTGCCAGCAGTTCATGGGGAACCGGGGGAAAAAATCAGCCCCAGCATTTT.

This clonotype was detected many times. V and J are TRBV5-1 and TRBJ2-5; D possibly matches TRBD1 or TRBD2 (7 bases each). There are 15 residues in the CDR3. Germline values: CDR1 SGHRS, CDR2 YFSETQ. The germline V and J ends were trimmed by 2 bases and 2 bases, with 13 bases remaining between them. CDR3 loop: CASSLGAGQQETQYF. The CDR3 DNA reads TGCGCCAGCAGCTTAGGAGCGGGACAGCAAGAGACCCAGTACTTC. Looking up the rest from reference TRBV5-1 and TRBJ2-5 gives the full variable domain: KAGVTQTPRYLIKTRGQQVTLSCSPISGHRSVSWYQQTPGQGLQFLFEYFSETQRNKGNFPGRFSGRQFSNSRSEMNVSTLELGDSALYLCASSLGAGQQETQYFGPGTRLLVL.

This clonotype showed up many times. CDR3 protein: CASSLAREVTVTQYF. The CDR3 nucleotides read TGCGCCAGCAGCTTGGCCCGGGAGGTCACGGTTACGCAGTATTTT. The chain has TRBV5-1 and TRBJ2-3; 7 bases fit TRBD2. This CDR3 contains 15 residues. V lost 0 bases, J lost 8 bases, and 9 bases stayed unmatched. CDR1 SGHRS and CDR2 YFSETQ come from the germline V gene.

This clonotype was picked up many times. CDR3 coding DNA: TGTGCCAGCAGCCCCCCGGGCAGGGTGGCTTGGACCGGGGAGCTGTTTTTT. Protein sequence: CASSPPGRVAWTGELFF. The genes are TRBV7-9 and TRBJ2-2, with D tentatively TRBD1 (5 bases). This CDR3 comprises 17 residues. The V end was cut by 5 bases, the J end by 5 bases, with 21 bases between. Germline V gives CDR1 SEHNR, CDR2 FQNEAQ (reference sequence).

The sample holds many counts of this clonotype. The chain recombines TRBV4-1 with TRBJ2-1; 9 bases line up with TRBD1. The V segment lost 2 bases and the J segment 1 base; nucleotides outside the gene matches: 6. The CDR3 is 17 amino acids. Germline V gives CDR1 MGHRA, CDR2 YSYEKL. CDR3 DNA sequence: TGCGCCAGCAGCCAACCCGGGACAGGGTGGTCCTACAATGAGCAGTTCTTC. Amino acid sequence: CASSQPGTGWSYNEQFF.

This clonotype occurred many times. The J gene is TRBJ2-1, the V gene TRBV3-1, with D perhaps matching TRBD1 (6 bases). The ends were cut back, 3 bases at V and 6 bases at J, with 12 bases in the middle. The CDR3 is 14 residues long. The germline gives CDR1 LGHDT, CDR2 YNNKEL (reference sequence). The CDR3 coding sequence is TGTGCCAGCAGCCAGGGGGCAGCTTTCAATGAGCAGTTCTTC. This sequence encodes CASSQGAAFNEQFF.

This clonotype appeared many times. The chain employs TRBV7-3 and TRBJ2-3, with a possible D match to TRBD2 (6 bases). Trimming left V 4 bases short and J 3 bases short, with 11 bases between. In germline, CDR1 is SGHTA, CDR2 FQGTGA. There are 14 residues in the CDR3. CDR3 residues: CASSSGGWTDTQYF. The CDR3 DNA reads TGTGCCAGCAGCTCCGGGGGATGGACAGATACGCAGTATTTT. Combining the CDR3 with reference TRBV7-3 and TRBJ2-3 gives the whole variable domain GAGVSQTPSNKVTEKGKYVELRCDPISGHTALYWYRQSLGQGPEFLIYFQGTGAADDSGLPNDRFFAVRPEGSVSTLKIQRTERGDSAVYLCASSSGGWTDTQYFGPGTRLTVL.

The rearrangement uses TRBV19 and TRBJ2-3, with D possibly being TRBD1 (5 bases). The V end lost 8 bases, the J end lost 8 bases, and 17 bases lay between the germline ends. This CDR3 is built from 13 residues. Per germline, CDR1 LNHDA and CDR2 SQIVND (reference sequence). The CDR3 DNA sequence: TGTGCCAGTGGTGCCAGGGAAAGCGTTACGCAGTATTTT. Its protein product is CASGARESVTQYF.

This clonotype has at least ten counts. The V and J genes are TRBV7-8 and TRBJ2-1; 7 bases match TRBD2. Per the germline V gene, CDR1 is SGHVS and CDR2 is FQNEAQ. V gave up 2 bases and J gave up 4 bases; unmatched junction bases: 8. The CDR3 has 16 residues. This chain's CDR3 is CASSLSTREKYNEQFF. Written as DNA, the CDR3 is TGTGCCAGCAGCTTATCCACGCGGGAGAAGTACAATGAGCAGTTCTTC. The full variable domain, its missing parts supplied by reference TRBV7-8 and TRBJ2-1, is GAGVSQSPRYKVAKRGQDVALRCDPISGHVSLFWYQQALGQGPEFLTYFQNEAQLDKSGLPSDRFFAERPEGSVSTLKIQRTQQEDSAVYLCASSLSTREKYNEQFFGPGTRLTVL.

This clonotype appeared many times. The V and J genes are TRBV5-1 and TRBJ2-2, with D maybe TRBD2 (5 bases). Between the trimmed V and J ends, which lost 5 bases and 6 bases, there was a span of 14 bases. The CDR3 covers 14 residues. The germline CDR1 and CDR2 sequences are SGHRS and YFSETQ. The CDR3 DNA reads TGCGCCAGCAGGAATCTAGCCAAGTCCGGGGAGCTGTTTTTT. It yields the protein CASRNLAKSGELFF. Together with reference TRBV5-1 and TRBJ2-2, the CDR3 gives the full variable domain: KAGVTQTPRYLIKTRGQQVTLSCSPISGHRSVSWYQQTPGQGLQFLFEYFSETQRNKGNFPGRFSGRQFSNSRSEMNVSTLELGDSALYLCASRNLAKSGELFFGEGSRLTVL.

The sample holds a few counts of this clonotype. The CDR3 sequence is CASSARQGALSNYGYTF. The DNA for the CDR3 is TGTGCCAGCAGCGCGCGGCAGGGGGCACTCTCCAACTATGGCTACACCTTC. The chain has TRBV9 and TRBJ1-2, with TRBD1 matching over 8 bases. The germline gives CDR1 SGDLS, CDR2 YYNGEE. V shed 3 bases, J shed 2 bases, and the junction held 12 bases outside the gene matches. This CDR3 spans 17 amino acids.

This clonotype came up many times. This chain joins TRBV29-1 and TRBJ2-3; perhaps TRBD1 as D (5 bases). The CDR3 runs to 12 residues. V was shortened by 7 bases and J by 1 base, with 9 bases between the two germline ends. Germline CDR1 SQVTM, CDR2 ANQGSEA. The CDR3 bases are TGCAGCGGAGAAGGGGGCACAGATACGCAGTATTTT. Its translation: CSGEGGTDTQYF.

V usage is TRBV20-1 and J usage is TRBJ2-1; 7 bases are shared with TRBD2. CDR1 is DFQATT and CDR2 is SNEGSKA in the germline V gene (reference sequence). Unmatched junction bases numbered 13, after V lost 6 bases and J lost 8 bases. CDR3 length: 14 amino acids. The CDR3 DNA is TGCAGTGCCCCCCCCGGTGGGAGGGTGGATGAGCAGTTCTTC. It translates to CSAPPGGRVDEQFF.

This clonotype occurred many times. V usage is TRBV11-1 and J usage is TRBJ1-3, with D possibly matching TRBD1 (6 bases). Germline V gene data show CDR1 as SGHAT and CDR2 as FQDESV (reference sequence). The V end was cut by 6 bases, the J end by 0 bases, with 21 bases between. The CDR3 is made up of 18 amino acids. CDR3 nucleotide sequence: TGTGCCAGCAGTTCAACAAAAGGACAGAGCTACTCTGGAAACACCATATATTTT. Translation gives CASSSTKGQSYSGNTIYF. The variable domain in full, with the rest retrieved from reference TRBV11-1 and TRBJ1-3, is EAEVAQSPRYKITEKSQAVAFWCDPISGHATLYWYRQILGQGPELLVQFQDESVVDDSQLPKDRFSAERLKGVDSTLKIQPAELGDSAMYLCASSSTKGQSYSGNTIYFGEGSWLTVV.

There are a few counts of this clonotype. The chain combines TRBV2 with TRBJ2-7; 11 bases are a match to TRBD2. Trimming at V came to 4 bases and at J to 5 bases, leaving 7 bases not matched to a gene. Germline V gene lookup returns CDR1 SNHLY and CDR2 FYNNEI. The CDR3 sequence is 15 residues long. The CDR3 DNA is TGTGCCAGCAGTGGAGTCCTAGCGGGAGGAGACGAGCAGTACTTC. As protein: CASSGVLAGGDEQYF.

The J gene is TRBJ2-7, the V gene TRBV13; 7 bases fit TRBD1. Germline V CDR1 and CDR2: PRHDT, FYEKMQ (reference sequence). The CDR3 is 15 amino acids. The trim removed 1 base at V and 3 bases at J, leaving 6 bases unmatched. Here the CDR3 DNA reads TGTGCCAGCAGCTTAGCCAGGACAGGTCTCTACGAGCAGTACTTC. It yields the protein CASSLARTGLYEQYF. The full variable domain, rest sourced from reference TRBV13 and TRBJ2-7, is AAGVIQSPRHLIKEKRETATLKCYPIPRHDTVYWYQQGPGQDPQFLISFYEKMQSDKGSIPDRFSAQQFSDYHSELNMSSLELGDSALYFCASSLARTGLYEQYFGPGTRLTVT.

This clonotype has a count of ten or more. The gene calls are TRBV20-1 and TRBJ2-3; D is perhaps TRBD1 or TRBD2 (5 bases each). The germline V gene has CDR1 DFQATT and CDR2 SNEGSKA (reference sequence). The CDR3 has 14 residues. V was trimmed by 6 bases and J by 1 base, leaving 14 bases between them. The CDR3 coding sequence is TGCAGTGCCGGGGCCAAAACTGGCACAGATACGCAGTATTTT. Translated: CSAGAKTGTDTQYF.

This clonotype was recorded many times. The chain carries TRBV20-1 and TRBJ2-1, with 9 bases lining up with TRBD2. This CDR3 has 15 amino acids. Germline V gene lookup returns CDR1 DFQATT and CDR2 SNEGSKA (reference sequence). V gave up 1 base and J gave up 4 bases; unmatched junction bases: 5. As DNA, the CDR3 is TGCAGTGCTAGAGCGGCTAGCGGGACATACAATGAGCAGTTCTTC. Protein product: CSARAASGTYNEQFF.

This clonotype was recorded at least ten times. The chain links TRBV20-1 to TRBJ2-7; 7 bases line up with TRBD1. The germline V gene encodes CDR1 DFQATT and CDR2 SNEGSKA (reference sequence). The CDR3 covers 13 residues. Germline trimming cut 5 bases from V and 0 bases from J; bases unmatched to any gene: 4. The CDR3 loop is CSALSGGSYEQYF. The CDR3 region has the DNA TGCAGTGCTCTTTCAGGGGGCTCCTACGAGCAGTACTTC.

This sequence joins TRBV19 and TRBJ2-5, with TRBD1 identical over 7 bases. Unmatched junction bases numbered 7, after V lost 5 bases and J lost 1 base. Germline V gene lookup returns CDR1 LNHDA and CDR2 SQIVND (reference sequence). The CDR3 is made up of 15 amino acids. As DNA, the CDR3 is TGTGCCAGTAGTCGTGGACAGGCCCGCCAAGAGACCCAGTACTTC. Protein: CASSRGQARQETQYF.

This clonotype has a count of ten or more. This chain links TRBV7-2 with TRBJ2-7, with D uncertain. This CDR3 spans 14 amino acids. V gave up 3 bases and J gave up 4 bases, with 13 bases separating them. Germline CDR1 SGHTA, CDR2 FQGNSA. In DNA form, the CDR3 reads TGTGCCAGCAGCTTTGGAGTAGGGCATTACGAGCAGTACTTC. It encodes CASSFGVGHYEQYF.

This clonotype occurred many times. The gene calls are TRBV27 and TRBJ1-5, with 8 bases that match TRBD1. V was pared by 4 bases and J by 2 bases, with 7 bases of the junction left unmatched. This CDR3 spans 16 amino acids. Germline-derived CDR1 and CDR2 are MNHEY and SMNVEV (reference sequence). The CDR3 sequence is CASSSLDRVGNQPQHF. Written as DNA, the CDR3 is TGTGCCAGCAGTTCCCTGGACAGGGTAGGCAATCAGCCCCAGCATTTT.

This clonotype was counted ten times or more. V and J are TRBV7-9 and TRBJ2-1, with 8 positions matching TRBD1. Germline trimming cut 2 bases from V and 7 bases from J; bases unmatched to any gene: 4. The germline gives CDR1 SEHNR, CDR2 FQNEAQ (reference sequence). This CDR3 is 14 amino acids long. In DNA, the CDR3 is TGTGCCAGCAGCTTAATTACAGGGGGGAATGAGCAGTTCTTC. Its translation is CASSLITGGNEQFF.

This clonotype came up many times. The chain couples TRBV7-9 to TRBJ1-5; tentatively, D is TRBD1 (5 bases). Germline V lookup: CDR1 SEHNR, CDR2 FQNEAQ (reference sequence). V lost 5 bases to trimming and J lost 7 bases, with 18 bases between them. The CDR3 is 15 residues long. This CDR3 is CASSPLGTGGQPQHF. CDR3 DNA sequence: TGTGCCAGCAGCCCCCTCGGGACGGGGGGACAGCCCCAGCATTTT.

This clonotype appeared many times. This chain connects TRBV7-3 to TRBJ2-1, with 13 bases aligning to TRBD2. V lost 0 bases to trimming and J lost 5 bases; unmatched junction nucleotides: 7. The germline V gene encodes CDR1 SGHTA and CDR2 FQGTGA. The CDR3 totals 18 residues. CDR3 nucleotide sequence: TGTGCCAGCAGCTTAACAGGCGGAGGACTAGCGGGGGACAATGAGCAGTTCTTC. Its translation: CASSLTGGGLAGDNEQFF. The whole variable domain, remainder taken from reference TRBV7-3 and TRBJ2-1, is GAGVSQTPSNKVTEKGKYVELRCDPISGHTALYWYRQSLGQGPEFLIYFQGTGAADDSGLPNDRFFAVRPEGSVSTLKIQRTERGDSAVYLCASSLTGGGLAGDNEQFFGPGTRLTVL.

This clonotype occurred many times. The chain recombines TRBV20-1 with TRBJ2-7; no definite D call. Germline assignment: CDR1 DFQATT and CDR2 SNEGSKA (reference sequence). The CDR3 sequence is 15 residues long. Between the trimmed V and J ends, which lost 0 bases and 3 bases, there was a span of 15 bases. The CDR3 DNA reads TGCAGTGCTAGAGACAGATACTTCACGCGCTACGAGCAGTACTTC. Its protein is CSARDRYFTRYEQYF.

This clonotype was observed at least ten times. The chain has TRBV7-9 and TRBJ2-5; D possibly corresponds to TRBD2 (5 bases). The CDR3 sequence is 14 residues long. In germline, CDR1 is SEHNR, CDR2 FQNEAQ (reference sequence). Trimming took 3 bases from V and 2 from J, leaving 10 bases between them. The CDR3 region is CASSFWGAQETQYF. In nucleotides, the CDR3 is TGTGCCAGCAGCTTCTGGGGAGCTCAAGAGACCCAGTACTTC.

This clonotype appeared a few times. The V call is TRBV12-3 or TRBV12-4, the J call TRBJ2-1; perhaps TRBD1 as D (5 bases). V lost 6 bases and J lost 5, with 17 bases in between. This CDR3 region has 15 residues. The CDR3 DNA follows: TGTGCCAGCAGGGAATATAGGGGTATCGACAATGAGCAGTTCTTC. This encodes CASREYRGIDNEQFF.